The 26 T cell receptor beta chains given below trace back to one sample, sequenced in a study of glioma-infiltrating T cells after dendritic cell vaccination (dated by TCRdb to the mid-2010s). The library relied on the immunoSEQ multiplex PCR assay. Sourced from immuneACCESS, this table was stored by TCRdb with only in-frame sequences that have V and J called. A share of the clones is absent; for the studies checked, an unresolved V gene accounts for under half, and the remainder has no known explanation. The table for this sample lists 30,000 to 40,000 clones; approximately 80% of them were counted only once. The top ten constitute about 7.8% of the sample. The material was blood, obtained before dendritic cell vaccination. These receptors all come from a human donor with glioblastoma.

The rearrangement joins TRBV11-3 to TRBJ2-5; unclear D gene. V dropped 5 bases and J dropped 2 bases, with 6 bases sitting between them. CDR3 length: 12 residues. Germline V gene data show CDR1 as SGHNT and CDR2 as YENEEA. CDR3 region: CASSAGQETQYF. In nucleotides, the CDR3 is TGTGCCAGCAGCGCCGGGCAAGAGACCCAGTACTTC.

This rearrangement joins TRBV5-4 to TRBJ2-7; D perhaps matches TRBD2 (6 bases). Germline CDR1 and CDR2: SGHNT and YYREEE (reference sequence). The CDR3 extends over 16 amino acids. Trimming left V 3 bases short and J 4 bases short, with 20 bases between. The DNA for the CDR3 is TGTGCCAGCAGCTCTACACAAACGGGACTCGCTTACGAGCAGTACTTC. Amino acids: CASSSTQTGLAYEQYF.

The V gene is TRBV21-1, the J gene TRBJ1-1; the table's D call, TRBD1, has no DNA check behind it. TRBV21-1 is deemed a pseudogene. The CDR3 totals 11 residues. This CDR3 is CASSTDSKAFF. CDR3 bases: TGTGCCAGCAGCACAGACAGTAAAGCTTTCTTT.

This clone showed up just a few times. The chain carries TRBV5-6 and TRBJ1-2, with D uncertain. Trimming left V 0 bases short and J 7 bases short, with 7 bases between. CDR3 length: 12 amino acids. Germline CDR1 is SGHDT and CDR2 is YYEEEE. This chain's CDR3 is CASSLDGGGYTF. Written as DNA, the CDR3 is TGTGCCAGCAGCTTGGACGGAGGTGGCTACACCTTC.

CDR3 sequence reads: CASSQAPRGFSSYEQYF. The CDR3 region has the DNA TGCGCCAGCAGCCAAGCCCCTCGGGGGTTCAGCTCCTACGAGCAGTACTTC. This chain joins TRBV4-3 and TRBJ2-7; a weak D match, TRBD2 (6 bases). The V end lost 1 base, the J end lost 0 bases, and 16 bases lay between the germline ends. Germline loops: CDR1 LGHNA, CDR2 YSLEER. This CDR3 has 17 residues.

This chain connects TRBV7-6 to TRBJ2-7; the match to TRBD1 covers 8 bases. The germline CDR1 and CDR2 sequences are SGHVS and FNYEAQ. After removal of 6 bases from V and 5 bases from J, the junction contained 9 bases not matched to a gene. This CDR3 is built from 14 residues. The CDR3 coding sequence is TGTGCCAGCAGGCGACAGGGGATCACCGACGAGCAGTACTTC. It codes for CASRRQGITDEQYF.

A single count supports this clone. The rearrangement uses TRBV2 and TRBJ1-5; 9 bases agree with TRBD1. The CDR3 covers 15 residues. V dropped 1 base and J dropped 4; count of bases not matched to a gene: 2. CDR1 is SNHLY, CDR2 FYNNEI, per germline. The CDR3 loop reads CASSEGTGANQPQHF. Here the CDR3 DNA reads TGTGCCAGCAGTGAAGGGACAGGGGCAAATCAGCCCCAGCATTTT.

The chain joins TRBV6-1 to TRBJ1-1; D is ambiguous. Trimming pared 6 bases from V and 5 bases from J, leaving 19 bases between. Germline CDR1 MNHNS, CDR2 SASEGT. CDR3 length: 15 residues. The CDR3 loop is CASRPTWEGTTEAFF. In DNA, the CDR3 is TGTGCCAGCAGACCCACCTGGGAGGGAACAACTGAAGCTTTCTTT.

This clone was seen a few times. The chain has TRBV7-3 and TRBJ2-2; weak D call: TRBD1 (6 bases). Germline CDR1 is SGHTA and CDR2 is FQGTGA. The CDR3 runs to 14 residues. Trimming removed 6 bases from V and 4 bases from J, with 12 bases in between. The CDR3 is CASSIGQLTGELFF. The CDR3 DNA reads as TGTGCCAGCAGTATAGGACAGCTCACCGGGGAGCTGTTTTTT.

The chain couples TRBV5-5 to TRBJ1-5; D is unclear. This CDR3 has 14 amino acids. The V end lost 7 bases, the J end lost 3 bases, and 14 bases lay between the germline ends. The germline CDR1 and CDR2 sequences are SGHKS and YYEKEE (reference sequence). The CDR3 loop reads CASFIEAPNQPQHF. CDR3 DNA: TGTGCCAGCTTTATCGAGGCCCCCAATCAGCCCCAGCATTTT.

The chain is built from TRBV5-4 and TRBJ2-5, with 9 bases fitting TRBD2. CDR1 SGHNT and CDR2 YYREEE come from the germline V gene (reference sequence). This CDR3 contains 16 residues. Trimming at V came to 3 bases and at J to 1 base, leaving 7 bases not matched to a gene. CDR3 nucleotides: TGTGCCAGCAGCTCCCGTAGCGGGGGAGGCCAAGAGACCCAGTACTTC. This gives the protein CASSSRSGGGQETQYF.

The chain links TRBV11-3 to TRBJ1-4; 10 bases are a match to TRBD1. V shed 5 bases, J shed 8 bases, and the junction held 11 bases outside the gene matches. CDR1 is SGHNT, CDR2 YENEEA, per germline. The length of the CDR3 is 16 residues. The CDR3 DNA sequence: TGTGCCAGCAGCCAAAGGACCGGGACAGGGGACGAAAAACTGTTTTTT. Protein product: CASSQRTGTGDEKLFF.

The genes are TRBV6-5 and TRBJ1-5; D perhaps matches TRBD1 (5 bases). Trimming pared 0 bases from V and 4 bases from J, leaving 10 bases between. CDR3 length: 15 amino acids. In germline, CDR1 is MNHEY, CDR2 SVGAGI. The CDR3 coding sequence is TGTGCCAGCAGTTACTCCTGGACAAGAAATCAGCCCCAGCATTTT. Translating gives CASSYSWTRNQPQHF.

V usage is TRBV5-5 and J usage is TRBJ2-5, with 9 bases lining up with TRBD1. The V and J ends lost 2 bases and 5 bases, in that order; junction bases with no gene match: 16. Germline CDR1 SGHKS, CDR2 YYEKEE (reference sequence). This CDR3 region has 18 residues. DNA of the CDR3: TGTGCCAGCAGCTTAGCTCCGTACTCCGGGACAGGGAGGGAGACCCAGTACTTC. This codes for CASSLAPYSGTGRETQYF.

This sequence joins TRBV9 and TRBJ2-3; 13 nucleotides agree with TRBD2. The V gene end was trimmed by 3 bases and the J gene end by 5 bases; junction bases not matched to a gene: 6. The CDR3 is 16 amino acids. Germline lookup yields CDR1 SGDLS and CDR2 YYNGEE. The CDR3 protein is CASSARLAGGLDTQYF. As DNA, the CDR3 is TGTGCCAGCAGCGCCCGACTAGCGGGGGGCCTAGATACGCAGTATTTT.

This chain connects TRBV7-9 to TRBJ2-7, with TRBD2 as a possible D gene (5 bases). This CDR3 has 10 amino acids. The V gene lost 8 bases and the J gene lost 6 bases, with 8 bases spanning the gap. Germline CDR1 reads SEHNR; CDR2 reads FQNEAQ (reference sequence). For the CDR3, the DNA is TGTGCCAGCTCCGGGGTCGAGCAGTACTTC. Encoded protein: CASSGVEQYF.

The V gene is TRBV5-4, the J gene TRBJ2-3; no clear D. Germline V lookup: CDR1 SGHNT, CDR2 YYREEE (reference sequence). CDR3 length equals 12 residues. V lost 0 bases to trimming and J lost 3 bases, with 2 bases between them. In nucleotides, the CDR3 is TGTGCCAGCAGCTTGGCAACAGATACGCAGTATTTT. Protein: CASSLATDTQYF.

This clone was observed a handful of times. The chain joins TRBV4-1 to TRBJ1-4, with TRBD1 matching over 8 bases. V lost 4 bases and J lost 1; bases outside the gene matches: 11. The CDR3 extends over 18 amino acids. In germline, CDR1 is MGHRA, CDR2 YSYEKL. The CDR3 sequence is CASSPRTGSLGTNEKLFF. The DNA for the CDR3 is TGCGCCAGCAGCCCTCGGACAGGGTCACTCGGAACTAATGAAAAACTGTTTTTT.

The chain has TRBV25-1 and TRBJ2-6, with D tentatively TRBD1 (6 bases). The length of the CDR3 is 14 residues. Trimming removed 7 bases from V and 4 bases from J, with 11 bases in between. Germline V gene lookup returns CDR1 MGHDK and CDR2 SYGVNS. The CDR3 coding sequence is TGTGCCAGCACAACAGGGTTCGGGGCCAACGTCCTGACTTTC. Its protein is CASTTGFGANVLTF.

The CDR3 sequence: CASRTGTNEKLFF. The CDR3 DNA sequence: TGTGCCAGTAGGACAGGAACAAATGAAAAACTGTTTTTT. The gene calls are TRBV28 and TRBJ1-4, with 7 bases aligning to TRBD1. The junction had 6 bases not matched to a gene; V was cut back by 9 bases and J by 5 bases. The germline CDR1 and CDR2 sequences are MDHEN and SYDVKM. The CDR3 has 13 amino acids.

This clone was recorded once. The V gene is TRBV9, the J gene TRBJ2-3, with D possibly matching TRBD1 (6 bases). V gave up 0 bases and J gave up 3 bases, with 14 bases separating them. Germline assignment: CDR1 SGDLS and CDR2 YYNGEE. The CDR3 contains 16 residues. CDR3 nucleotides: TGTGCCAGCAGCGTAGTTCCCTCAGGGGTGACAGATACGCAGTATTTT. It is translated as CASSVVPSGVTDTQYF.

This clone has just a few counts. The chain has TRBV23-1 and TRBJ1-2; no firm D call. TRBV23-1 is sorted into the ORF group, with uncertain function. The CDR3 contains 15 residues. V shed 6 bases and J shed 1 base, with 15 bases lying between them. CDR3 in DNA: TGCGCCAGCAGCCGGGGAGCCGATCATAACTATGGCTACACCTTC. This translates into CASSRGADHNYGYTF.

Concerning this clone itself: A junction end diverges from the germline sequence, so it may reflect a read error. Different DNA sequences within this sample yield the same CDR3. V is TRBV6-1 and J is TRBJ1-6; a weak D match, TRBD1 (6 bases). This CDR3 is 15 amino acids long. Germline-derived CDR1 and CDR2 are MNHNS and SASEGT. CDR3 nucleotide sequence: TGTGCCAGCAGCCCACAGGGAGGGTATAATTCCCCCCTCCACTTT. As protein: CASSPQGGYNSPLHF.

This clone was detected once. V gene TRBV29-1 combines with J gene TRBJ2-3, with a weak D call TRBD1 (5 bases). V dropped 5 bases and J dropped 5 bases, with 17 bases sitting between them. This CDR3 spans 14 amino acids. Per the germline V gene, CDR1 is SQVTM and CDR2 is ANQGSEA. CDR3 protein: CSVISGPIEDTQYF. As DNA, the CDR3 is TGCAGCGTTATCTCAGGGCCTATTGAAGATACGCAGTATTTT.

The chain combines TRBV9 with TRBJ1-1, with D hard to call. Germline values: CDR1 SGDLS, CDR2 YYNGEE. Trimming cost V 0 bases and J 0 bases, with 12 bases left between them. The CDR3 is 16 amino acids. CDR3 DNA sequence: TGTGCCAGCAGCGTAGGGGTCGGGTCGATGAACACTGAAGCTTTCTTT. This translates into CASSVGVGSMNTEAFF.

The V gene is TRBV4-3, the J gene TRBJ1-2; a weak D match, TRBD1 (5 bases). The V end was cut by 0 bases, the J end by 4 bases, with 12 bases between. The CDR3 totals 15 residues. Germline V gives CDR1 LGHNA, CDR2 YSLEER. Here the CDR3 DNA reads TGCGCCAGCAGCCAAGAGATTCGCGGGACCTATGGCTACACCTTC. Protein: CASSQEIRGTYGYTF.